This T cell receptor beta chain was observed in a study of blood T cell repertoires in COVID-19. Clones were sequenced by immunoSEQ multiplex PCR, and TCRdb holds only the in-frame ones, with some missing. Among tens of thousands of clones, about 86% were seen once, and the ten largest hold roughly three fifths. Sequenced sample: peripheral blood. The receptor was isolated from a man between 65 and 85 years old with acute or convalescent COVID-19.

The CDR3, as DNA: TGTGCCAGCAGCTCCCGAGGGTTACGGACAGATACGCAGTATTTT. Residues: CASSSRGLRTDTQYF. V gene TRBV7-8 combines with J gene TRBJ2-3; possible D gene TRBD2, 5 bases. From germline, CDR1 is SGHVS and CDR2 FQNEAQ. Trimming took off 4 bases at V and 3 bases at J, with 14 bases between the two ends. The CDR3 is 15 amino acids.